The T cell receptor beta chain under discussion was sequenced for a study of T-cell reconstitution after alpha-beta-depleted transplantation in children. Whole-study results and caveats: Alpha-beta T cells about two months after transplant reportedly derived from several hundred expanded graft clones. It was newly produced T cells that mostly accounted for T-cell counts and diversity one year after transplant. Some patients showed high day-60 TCRbeta diversity, which derived from surviving recipient T cells and thymic progenitors.

V dropped 3 bases and J dropped 1; count of bases not matched to a gene: 6. Germline V CDR1 and CDR2: SGHRS, YFSETQ. The CDR3 is made up of 16 amino acids. The authors prepared the TCRbeta library with unique molecular identifiers. TCRdb reprocessed the PCR reads via MiXCR and lists one record per CDR3 protein. Of about a million distinct CDR3 sequences in the sample, under 30% were seen once. This clonotype occurred a few times. The antigen remains undetermined. The receptor was derived from a boy younger than two who had a stem cell transplant for SCID, so the T cells may come from the graft donor. The starting material was PBMCs, mostly from graft donor cells, obtained 360 days after TCRalphabeta/CD19-depleted stem cell transplant. The chain carries TRBV5-1 and TRBJ1-1; 10 bases are shared with TRBD1. The CDR3 region is CASSWGQGKSNTEAFF. The CDR3 bases are TGCGCCAGCAGCTGGGGACAGGGGAAATCGAACACTGAAGCTTTCTTT. The full variable domain, with the rest looked up from reference TRBV5-1 and TRBJ1-1, is KAGVTQTPRYLIKTRGQQVTLSCSPISGHRSVSWYQQTPGQGLQFLFEYFSETQRNKGNFPGRFSGRQFSNSRSEMNVSTLELGDSALYLCASSWGQGKSNTEAFFGQGTRLTVV.